Listed here is a single T cell receptor beta chain. What this receptor recognizes is not known. Base quality data are lacking; no much larger clone is found one base away. One collaborating source in Seattle enrolled patients while the patients were actively infected and followed the patients over time throughout the course of disease. Each collaborating institution followed its own protocols to collect whole blood in K2EDTA tubes. For TCRbeta analysis, collaborators shipped samples as frozen whole blood, isolated PBMCs, or DNA extracted from either of those sample types. The data were obtained in a study of blood T cell repertoires in COVID-19 (dated by TCRdb to the early 2020s). As for the study more broadly: The collaborator samples originated in the United States, Italy and Spain and spanned the acute and convalescent phases of COVID-19. The prospective study material was composed of cDNA or gDNA derived from T cells, B-cell-depleted T cells, or PBMCs. Subjects who had been exposed to COVID-19, were actively infected with it, or had recovered from it provided the deeply sampled blood TCRbeta repertoires that made up the dataset. The repertoires were released in a freely available public database meant as a resource for research on the immune response to SARS-CoV-2. The samples were drawn from the first 160 participants of the ongoing ImmuneRACE study and from under 1,500 subjects provided by 6 global collaborators. The sample metadata nearly always contained a de-identified subject ID, COVID-19 status, age in years and sex. Where HLA class I and class II types were available, the types were taken from metadata supplied by the sample provider, not from assay-based typing. Broad study findings and their caveats: Clinical and demographic metadata were provided uncurated, with the amount varying by source and participant.

Taken from cysteine to phenylalanine, the CDR3 has 17 residues. Of all the DNA, just the CDR3 is kept, 51 bases in frame from base 1. Trimming leaves V shorter by 6 bases and J shorter by 4 bases, with the junction holding 12 bases beyond the gene matches. Per the germline V gene, MRHNA is the CDR1 and SNTAGT is the CDR2. The immunoSEQ Assay, a bias-controlled multiplex PCR, was used to amplify TCRbeta CDR3 regions from genomic DNA. The published analysis was carried out like this. The number of nucleated cells in each sample was estimated by amplification of reference gene primers within the assay. To quantify the absolute abundance of each unique TCRbeta CDR3 rearrangement, sequence reads were collapsed and filtered. For each sample, productive Simpson clonality was calculated as the square root of Simpson's diversity index across productive rearrangements. TCRdb took this table from immuneACCESS and kept in-frame rearrangements with V and J called. Such tables lack part of the clones; where checked against another copy, unresolved V genes explain under half of the gap, and the rest is unexplained. V, J and clone size derive from that table, while D and trimming were established from the DNA sequence. Present in this sample are about 200,000 clones, 86% of which were seen just once. Roughly 10% of the sample is in the top ten clones.

What was sequenced was peripheral blood. Here the chain combines TRBV6-4 and TRBJ2-2; TRBD1 matches 9 bases in the middle. This TCR was sampled from a woman aged 45-60 years with COVID-19, enrolled during active disease. The bases read TGTGCCAGCAGGACGGTGGGCGGGACAGGGCCCACCGGGGAGCTGTTTTTT. Translated, this gives CASRTVGGTGPTGELFF.